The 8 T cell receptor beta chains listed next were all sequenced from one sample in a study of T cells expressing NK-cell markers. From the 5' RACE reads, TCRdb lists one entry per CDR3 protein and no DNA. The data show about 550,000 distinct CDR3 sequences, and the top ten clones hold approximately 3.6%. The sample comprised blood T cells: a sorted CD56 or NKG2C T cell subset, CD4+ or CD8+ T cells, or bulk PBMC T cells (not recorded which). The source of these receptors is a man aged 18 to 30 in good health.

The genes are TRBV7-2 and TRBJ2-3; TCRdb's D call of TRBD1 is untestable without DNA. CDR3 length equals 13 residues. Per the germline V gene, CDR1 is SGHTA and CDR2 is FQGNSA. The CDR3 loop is CASNNRVADTQYF.

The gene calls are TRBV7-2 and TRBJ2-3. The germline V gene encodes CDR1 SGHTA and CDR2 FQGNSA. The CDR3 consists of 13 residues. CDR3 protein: CATLADSTDTQYF.

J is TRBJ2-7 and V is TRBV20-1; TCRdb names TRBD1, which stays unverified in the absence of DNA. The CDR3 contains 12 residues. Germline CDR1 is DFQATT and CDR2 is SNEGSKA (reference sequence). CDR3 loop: CSARGQGASPYF.

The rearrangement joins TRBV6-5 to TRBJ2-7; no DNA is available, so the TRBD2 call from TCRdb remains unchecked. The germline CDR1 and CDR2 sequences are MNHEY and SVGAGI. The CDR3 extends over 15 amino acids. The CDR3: CASSFGGRPGYEQYF.

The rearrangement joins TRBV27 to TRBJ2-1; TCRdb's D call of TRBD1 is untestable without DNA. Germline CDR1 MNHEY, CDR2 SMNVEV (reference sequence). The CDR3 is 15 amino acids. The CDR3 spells CASSFGRGSYNEQFF.

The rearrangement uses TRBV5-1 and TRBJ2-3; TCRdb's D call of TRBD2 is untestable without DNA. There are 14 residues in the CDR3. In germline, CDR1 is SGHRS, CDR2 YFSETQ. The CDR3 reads CASSTSGTSGHSYF.

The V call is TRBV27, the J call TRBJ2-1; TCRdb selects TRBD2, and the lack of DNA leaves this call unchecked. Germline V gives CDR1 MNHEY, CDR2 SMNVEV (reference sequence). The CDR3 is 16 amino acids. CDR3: CASTISGPSSYNEQFF.

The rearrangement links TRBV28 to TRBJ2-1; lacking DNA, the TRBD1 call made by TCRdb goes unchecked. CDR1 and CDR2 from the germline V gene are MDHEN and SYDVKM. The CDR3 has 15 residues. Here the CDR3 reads CASSRPVPGFTEQFF.